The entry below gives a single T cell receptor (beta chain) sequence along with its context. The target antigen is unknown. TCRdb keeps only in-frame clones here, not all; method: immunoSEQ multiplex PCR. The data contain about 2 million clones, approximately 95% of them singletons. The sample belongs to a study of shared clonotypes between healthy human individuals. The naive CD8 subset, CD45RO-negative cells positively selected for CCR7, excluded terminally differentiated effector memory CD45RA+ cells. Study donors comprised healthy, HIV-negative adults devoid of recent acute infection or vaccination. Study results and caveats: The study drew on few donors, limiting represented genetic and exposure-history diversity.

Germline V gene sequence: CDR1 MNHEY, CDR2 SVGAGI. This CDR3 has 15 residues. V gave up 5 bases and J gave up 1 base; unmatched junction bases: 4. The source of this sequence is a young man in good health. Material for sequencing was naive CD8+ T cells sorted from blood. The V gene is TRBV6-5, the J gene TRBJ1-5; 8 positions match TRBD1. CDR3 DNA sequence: TGTGCCAGCAGTGGACAGGGAGGGAGCAATCAGCCCCAGCATTTT. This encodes CASSGQGGSNQPQHF.